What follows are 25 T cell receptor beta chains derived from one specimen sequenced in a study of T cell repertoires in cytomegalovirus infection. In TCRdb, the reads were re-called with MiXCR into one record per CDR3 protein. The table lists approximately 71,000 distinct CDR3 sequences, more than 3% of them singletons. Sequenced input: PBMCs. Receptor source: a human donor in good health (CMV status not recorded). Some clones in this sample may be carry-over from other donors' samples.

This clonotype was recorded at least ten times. The DNA of the CDR3 is TGTGCCAGCACCCTGGCTAGCGGGATGGTTGAGCAGTTCTTC. It translates to CASTLASGMVEQFF. The genes are TRBV28 and TRBJ2-1; 9 bases fit TRBD2. Germline V gene lookup returns CDR1 MDHEN and CDR2 SYDVKM. The CDR3 runs to 14 residues. Trimming at V came to 7 bases and at J to 9 bases, leaving 10 bases not matched to a gene.

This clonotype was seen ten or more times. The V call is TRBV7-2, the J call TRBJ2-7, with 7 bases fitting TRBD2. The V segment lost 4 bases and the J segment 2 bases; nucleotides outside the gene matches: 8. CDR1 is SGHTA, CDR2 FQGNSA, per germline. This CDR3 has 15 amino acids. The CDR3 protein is CASSSSGRGPYEQYF. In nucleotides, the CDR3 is TGTGCCAGCAGCTCCAGTGGGAGGGGACCCTACGAGCAGTACTTC. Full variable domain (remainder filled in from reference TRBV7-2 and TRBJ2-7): GAGVSQSPSNKVTEKGKDVELRCDPISGHTALYWYRQSLGQGLEFLIYFQGNSAPDKSGLPSDRFSAERTGGSVSTLTIQRTQQEDSAVYLCASSSSGRGPYEQYFGPGTRLTVT.

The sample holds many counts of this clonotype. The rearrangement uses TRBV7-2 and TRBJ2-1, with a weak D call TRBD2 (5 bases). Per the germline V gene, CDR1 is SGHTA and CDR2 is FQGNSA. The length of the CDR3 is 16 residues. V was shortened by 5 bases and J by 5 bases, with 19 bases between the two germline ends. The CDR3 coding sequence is TGTGCCAGCAGCGGACGGCGGGCTAGCAGAAACAATGAGCAGTTCTTC. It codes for CASSGRRASRNNEQFF.

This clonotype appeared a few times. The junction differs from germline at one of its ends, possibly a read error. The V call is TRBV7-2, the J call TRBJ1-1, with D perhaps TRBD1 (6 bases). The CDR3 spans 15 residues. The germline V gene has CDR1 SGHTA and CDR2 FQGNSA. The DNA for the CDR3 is TGTGCCAGCAGCCTAGCGGGGCGGGGGGGCGGGGAAGCTTTCTTT. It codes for CASSLAGRGGGEAFF.

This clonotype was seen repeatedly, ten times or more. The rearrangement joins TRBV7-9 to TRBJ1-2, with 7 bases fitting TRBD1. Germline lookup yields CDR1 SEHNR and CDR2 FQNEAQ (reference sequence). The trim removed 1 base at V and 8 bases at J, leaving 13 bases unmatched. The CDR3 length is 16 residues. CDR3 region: CASSLDSSRGLGGYTF. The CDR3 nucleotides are TGTGCCAGCAGCTTAGACTCCTCGAGGGGGCTGGGGGGCTACACCTTC.

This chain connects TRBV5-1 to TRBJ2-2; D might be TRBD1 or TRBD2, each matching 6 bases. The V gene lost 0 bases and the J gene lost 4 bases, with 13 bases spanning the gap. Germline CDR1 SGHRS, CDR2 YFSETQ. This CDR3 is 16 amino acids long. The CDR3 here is CASSLDGGRATGELFF. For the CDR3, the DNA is TGCGCCAGCAGCTTGGATGGGGGGCGAGCCACCGGGGAGCTGTTTTTT.

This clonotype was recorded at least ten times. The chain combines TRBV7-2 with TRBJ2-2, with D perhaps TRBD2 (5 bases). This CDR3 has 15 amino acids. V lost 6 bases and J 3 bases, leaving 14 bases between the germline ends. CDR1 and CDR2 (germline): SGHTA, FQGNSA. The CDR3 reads CASRQRASHTGELFF. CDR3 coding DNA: TGTGCCAGCAGACAGAGGGCCAGCCACACCGGGGAGCTGTTTTTT.

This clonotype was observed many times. The CDR3 DNA follows: TGTGCCAGCAGCAGGACAGGGGTACAAGAGACCCAGTACTTC. Translated: CASSRTGVQETQYF. The rearrangement links TRBV7-2 to TRBJ2-5, with 9 bases that match TRBD1. With V trimmed by 5 bases and J by 2 bases, 3 bases remained unmatched. Germline CDR1 is SGHTA and CDR2 is FQGNSA. The CDR3 consists of 14 residues. Combining the CDR3 with reference TRBV7-2 and TRBJ2-5 gives the whole variable domain GAGVSQSPSNKVTEKGKDVELRCDPISGHTALYWYRQSLGQGLEFLIYFQGNSAPDKSGLPSDRFSAERTGGSVSTLTIQRTQQEDSAVYLCASSRTGVQETQYFGPGTRLLVL.

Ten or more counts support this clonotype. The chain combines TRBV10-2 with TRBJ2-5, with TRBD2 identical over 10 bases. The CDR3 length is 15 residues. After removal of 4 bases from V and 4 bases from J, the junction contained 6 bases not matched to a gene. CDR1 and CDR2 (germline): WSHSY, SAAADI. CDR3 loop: CASSALAGAGETQYF. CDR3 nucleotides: TGCGCCAGCAGTGCCCTAGCGGGAGCAGGAGAGACCCAGTACTTC.

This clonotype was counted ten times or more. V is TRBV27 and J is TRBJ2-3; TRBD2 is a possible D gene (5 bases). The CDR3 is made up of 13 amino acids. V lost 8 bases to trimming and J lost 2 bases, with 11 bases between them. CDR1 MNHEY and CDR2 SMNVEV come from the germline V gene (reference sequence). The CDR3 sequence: CASGIGITDTQYF. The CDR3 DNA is TGTGCCAGCGGGATCGGGATCACAGATACGCAGTATTTT.

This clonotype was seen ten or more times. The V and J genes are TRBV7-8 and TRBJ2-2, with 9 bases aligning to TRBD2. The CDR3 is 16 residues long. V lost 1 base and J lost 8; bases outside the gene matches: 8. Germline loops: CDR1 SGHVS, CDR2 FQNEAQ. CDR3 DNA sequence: TGTGCCAGCAGCTTAGAGGGCGGGAGGGCAACAGGGGAGCTGTTTTTT. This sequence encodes CASSLEGGRATGELFF. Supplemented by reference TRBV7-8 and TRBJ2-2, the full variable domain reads GAGVSQSPRYKVAKRGQDVALRCDPISGHVSLFWYQQALGQGPEFLTYFQNEAQLDKSGLPSDRFFAERPEGSVSTLKIQRTQQEDSAVYLCASSLEGGRATGELFFGEGSRLTVL.

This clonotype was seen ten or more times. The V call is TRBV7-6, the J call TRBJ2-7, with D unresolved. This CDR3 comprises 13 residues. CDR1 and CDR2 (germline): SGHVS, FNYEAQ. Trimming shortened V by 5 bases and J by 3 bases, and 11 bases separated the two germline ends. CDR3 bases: TGTGCCAGCAGCCCCCAAGGGAACTACGAGCAGTACTTC. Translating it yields CASSPQGNYEQYF.

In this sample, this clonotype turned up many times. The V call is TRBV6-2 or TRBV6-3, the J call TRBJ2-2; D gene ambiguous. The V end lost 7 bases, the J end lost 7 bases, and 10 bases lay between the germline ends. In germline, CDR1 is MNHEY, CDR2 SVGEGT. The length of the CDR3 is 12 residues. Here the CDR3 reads CASKGYYGELFF. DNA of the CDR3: TGTGCCAGCAAAGGATACTACGGGGAGCTGTTTTTT.

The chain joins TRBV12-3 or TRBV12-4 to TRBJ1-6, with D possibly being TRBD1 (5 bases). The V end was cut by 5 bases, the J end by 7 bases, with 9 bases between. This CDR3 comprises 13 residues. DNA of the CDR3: TGTGCCAGCAGTCAGGACAAGAATTCACCCCTCCACTTT. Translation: CASSQDKNSPLHF.

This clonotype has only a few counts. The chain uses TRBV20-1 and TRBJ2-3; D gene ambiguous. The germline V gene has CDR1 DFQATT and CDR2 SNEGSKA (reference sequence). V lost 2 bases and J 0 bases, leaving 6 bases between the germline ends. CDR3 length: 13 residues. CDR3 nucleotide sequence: TGCAGTGCTAGATATACTAGCACAGATACGCAGTATTTT. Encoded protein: CSARYTSTDTQYF.

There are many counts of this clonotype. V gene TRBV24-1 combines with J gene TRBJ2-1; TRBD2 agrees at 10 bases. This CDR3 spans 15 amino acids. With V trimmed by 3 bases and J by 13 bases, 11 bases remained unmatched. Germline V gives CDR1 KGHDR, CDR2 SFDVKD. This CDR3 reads CATSDEAGTSDGQFF. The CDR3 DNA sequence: TGTGCCACCAGTGATGAAGCCGGGACTAGCGATGGTCAGTTCTTC.

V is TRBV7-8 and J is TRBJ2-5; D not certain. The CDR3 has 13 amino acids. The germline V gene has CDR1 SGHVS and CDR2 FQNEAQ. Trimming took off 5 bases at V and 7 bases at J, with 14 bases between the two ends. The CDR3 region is CASSIQDLGTQYF. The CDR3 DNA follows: TGTGCCAGCAGCATTCAGGATCTGGGGACCCAGTACTTC.

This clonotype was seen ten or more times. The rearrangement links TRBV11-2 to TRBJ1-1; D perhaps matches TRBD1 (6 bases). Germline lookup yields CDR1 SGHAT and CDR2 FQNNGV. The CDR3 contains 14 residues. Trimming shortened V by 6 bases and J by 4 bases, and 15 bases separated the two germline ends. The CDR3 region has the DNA TGTGCCAGCAGTTCGGACGGGACACCCACTGAAGCTTTCTTT. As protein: CASSSDGTPTEAFF.

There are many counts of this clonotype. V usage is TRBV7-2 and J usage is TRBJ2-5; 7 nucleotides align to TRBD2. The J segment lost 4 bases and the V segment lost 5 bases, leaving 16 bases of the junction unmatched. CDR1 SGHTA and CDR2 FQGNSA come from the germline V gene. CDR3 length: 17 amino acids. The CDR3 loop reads CASSPSLLAAAGETQYF. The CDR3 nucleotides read TGTGCCAGCAGCCCTTCCCTCCTAGCGGCGGCGGGAGAGACCCAGTACTTC.

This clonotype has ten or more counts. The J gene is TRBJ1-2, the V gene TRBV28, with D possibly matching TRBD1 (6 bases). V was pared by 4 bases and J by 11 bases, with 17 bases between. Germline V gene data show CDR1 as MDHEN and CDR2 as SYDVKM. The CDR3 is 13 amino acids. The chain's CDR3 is CASSSAQGKRYTF. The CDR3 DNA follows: TGTGCCAGCAGTTCCGCCCAGGGGAAGAGGTACACCTTC.

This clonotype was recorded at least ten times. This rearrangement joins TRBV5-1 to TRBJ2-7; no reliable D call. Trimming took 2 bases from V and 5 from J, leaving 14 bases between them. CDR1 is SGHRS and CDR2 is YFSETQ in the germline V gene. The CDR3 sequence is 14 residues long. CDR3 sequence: CASSLGHRADEQYF. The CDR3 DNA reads TGCGCCAGCAGCTTAGGCCATCGGGCGGACGAGCAGTACTTC. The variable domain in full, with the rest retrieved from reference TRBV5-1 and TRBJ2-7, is KAGVTQTPRYLIKTRGQQVTLSCSPISGHRSVSWYQQTPGQGLQFLFEYFSETQRNKGNFPGRFSGRQFSNSRSEMNVSTLELGDSALYLCASSLGHRADEQYFGPGTRLTVT.

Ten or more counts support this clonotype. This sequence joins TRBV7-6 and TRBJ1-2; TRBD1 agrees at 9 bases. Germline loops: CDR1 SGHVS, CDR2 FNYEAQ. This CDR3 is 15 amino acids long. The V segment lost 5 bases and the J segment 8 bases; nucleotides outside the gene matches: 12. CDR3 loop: CASSPGTGGIYGYTF. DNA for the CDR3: TGTGCCAGCAGCCCCGGTACAGGGGGCATCTACGGCTACACCTTC. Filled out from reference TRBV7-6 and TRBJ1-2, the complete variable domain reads GAGVSQSPRYKVTKRGQDVALRCDPISGHVSLYWYRQALGQGPEFLTYFNYEAQQDKSGLPNDRFSAERPEGSISTLTIQRTEQRDSAMYRCASSPGTGGIYGYTFGSGTRLTVV.

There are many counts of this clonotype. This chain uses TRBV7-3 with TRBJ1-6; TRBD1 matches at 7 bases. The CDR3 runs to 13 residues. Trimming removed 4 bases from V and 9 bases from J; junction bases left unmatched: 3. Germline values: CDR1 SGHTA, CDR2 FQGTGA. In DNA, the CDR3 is TGTGCCAGCAGCTACGACAGGGTTTCACCCCTCCACTTT. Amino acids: CASSYDRVSPLHF.

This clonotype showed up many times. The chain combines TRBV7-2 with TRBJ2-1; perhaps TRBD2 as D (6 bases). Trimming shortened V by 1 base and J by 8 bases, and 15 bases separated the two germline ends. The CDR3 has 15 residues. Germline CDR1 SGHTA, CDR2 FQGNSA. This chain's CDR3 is CASSLVGRTRDEQFF. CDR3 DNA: TGTGCCAGCAGCTTAGTCGGGAGAACCAGGGATGAGCAGTTCTTC.

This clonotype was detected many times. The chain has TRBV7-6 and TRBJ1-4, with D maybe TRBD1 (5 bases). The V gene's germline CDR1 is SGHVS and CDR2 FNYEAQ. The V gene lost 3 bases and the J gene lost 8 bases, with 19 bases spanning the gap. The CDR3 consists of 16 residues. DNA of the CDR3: TGTGCCAGCAGCTTGGGGACGCAGGGATGGGAGGAAAAACTGTTTTTT. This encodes CASSLGTQGWEEKLFF.